This is a list of T cell receptor beta chains from one sample in a study of T-cell memory formation after mild COVID-19. TCRdb fed the 5' RACE reads into MiXCR, producing one record per CDR3 protein. The sample holds 540,000 or so distinct CDR3 sequences, about a fifth seen once. What was sequenced was PBMCs or a T cell subset sorted from them (not recorded which). The receptors here all came from an adult woman who had mild COVID-19 (a few samples of this study predate the infection). Cell type and time point are not known. CDR3s include the opening cysteine and the closing phenylalanine or tryptophan. Each record gives: clone size, J gene, D gene, V gene, CDR3 DNA, CDR3 protein. A D gene is named only where the DNA matches it firmly. Clone size is not always given. Where it is, it says once, few, many or a class for expanded clones.

few TRBJ2-7 NA TRBV12-3/TRBV12-4 TGTGCCAGCAGTTTAAGACAGCCCTACGAGCAGTACTTC CASSLRQPYEQYF
few TRBJ2-7 TRBD2 TRBV5-1 TGCGCCAGCAGCTTTGGGCTAGCGGATGAGGCCTACGAGCAGTACTTC CASSFGLADEAYEQYF
NA TRBJ2-3 TRBD1 TRBV5-6 TGTGCCAGCAGCTTTGTATCCGGGACAGGTTTTTCTAGCACAGATACGCAGTATTTT CASSFVSGTGFSSTDTQYF
NA TRBJ1-2 TRBD1 TRBV6-5 TGTGCCAGCAGTTACCGGGGACAGGGGTTTAGTCGTGGCTACACCTTC CASSYRGQGFSRGYTF
few TRBJ1-2 TRBD1 TRBV12-3/TRBV12-4 TGTGCCAGCACCACAGGGGGCGCGGACTATGGCTACACCTTC CASTTGGADYGYTF
few TRBJ2-7 NA TRBV12-3/TRBV12-4 TGTGCCAGCAGTTTGGACTACATCTCCTACGAGCAGTACTTC CASSLDYISYEQYF
few TRBJ2-6 TRBD1 TRBV7-9 TGTGCCAGCAGACCGATTCCGGGACAGAAATCTGGGGCCAACGTCCTGACTTTC CASRPIPGQKSGANVLTF
NA TRBJ1-2 TRBD1 TRBV7-9 TGTGCCAGCAGTCCCGTTCTTCAGGGGGCTAGCGGTGGCTACACCTTC CASSPVLQGASGGYTF
NA TRBJ2-1 NA TRBV5-1 TGCGCCAGCAGCCCGGATTTGGGAGAGAATGAGCAGTTCTTC CASSPDLGENEQFF
NA TRBJ2-1 NA TRBV5-1 TGCGCCAGCAGCTTAAACCTACAGGAATTCTCCTACAATGAGCAGTTCTTC CASSLNLQEFSYNEQFF
few TRBJ2-3 NA TRBV15 TGTGCCACCAGCAGCCGGGACATTACAGATACGCAGTATTTT CATSSRDITDTQYF
NA TRBJ2-3 NA TRBV20-1 TGCAGTGCATTACCGGGACCCGAAGCCCAGTATTTT CSALPGPEAQYF
few TRBJ1-2 TRBD1 TRBV7-6 TGTGCCAGCAGCTTAGATTTGGCAGGGGGCTCTGGCGGCTACACCTTC CASSLDLAGGSGGYTF
NA TRBJ1-1 NA TRBV5-1 TGCGCCAGCAGCTTGGAAGGAGAGACTGAAGCTTTCTTT CASSLEGETEAFF
few TRBJ2-1 NA TRBV18 TGTGCCAGCTCACCACCGGCCAGGGCTTACCTCAGTGAGCAGTTCTTC CASSPPARAYLSEQFF
NA TRBJ2-7 NA TRBV7-3 TGTGCCAGCAGCTTATTTGGGGGCACCGCTATCGAGCAGTACTTC CASSLFGGTAIEQYF